Listed below are T cell receptor beta chains from one sample, sequenced in a study of T cells in Graves' hyperthyroidism and ophthalmopathy. MiXCR, run by TCRdb on the multiplex PCR reads, gives a single entry per CDR3 protein. Of hundreds of thousands of distinct CDR3 sequences in the sample, less than 30% were seen once. What was sequenced was blood. The receptor set was obtained from a man aged 35 to 55 with Graves' hyperthyroidism that later progressed to Graves' ophthalmopathy. CDR3s include the opening cysteine and the closing phenylalanine or tryptophan. A D gene is named only where the DNA matches it firmly. A row's size may be missing; if present it is once, few, many or a size class.

V gene,J gene,clone size,D gene,CDR3 protein,CDR3 DNA
TRBV5-1,TRBJ1-1,many,.,CASSLGQDMNTEAFF,TGCGCCAGCAGCTTGGGGCAGGACATGAACACTGAAGCTTTCTTT
TRBV7-8,TRBJ2-7,many,TRBD2,CASSWSGSSEQYF,TGTGCCAGCAGCTGGAGCGGGAGCAGCGAGCAGTACTTC
TRBV20-1,TRBJ2-7,many,TRBD2,CSARTSGSYEQYF,TGCAGTGCGCGGACTAGCGGTTCCTACGAGCAGTACTTC
TRBV6-2/TRBV6-3,TRBJ1-3,.,.,CASSSNRAISGNTIYF,TGTGCCAGCAGTTCAAACCGGGCGATCTCTGGAAACACCATATATTTT
TRBV6-2/TRBV6-3,TRBJ1-1,many,.,CASTTSDTTNTEAFF,TGTGCCAGCACCACCTCGGACACGACGAACACTGAAGCTTTCTTT
TRBV20-1,TRBJ2-7,few,.,CSGEDSEQYF,TGCAGTGGGGAAGACTCGGAGCAGTACTTC
TRBV6-5,TRBJ2-6,many,.,CASSYSGAGANVLTF,TGTGCCAGCAGTTACTCAGGGGCGGGGGCCAACGTCCTGACTTTC
TRBV7-9,TRBJ1-1,many,.,CASRPPGNTEAFF,TGTGCCAGCAGACCCCCGGGGAACACTGAAGCTTTCTTT
TRBV30,TRBJ2-7,many,.,CASSFPEDYEQYF,TGTGCCTCGTCGTTCCCCGAGGACTACGAGCAGTACTTC
TRBV12-3/TRBV12-4,TRBJ2-4,many,.,CASKDLAKNIQYF,TGTGCCAGCAAGGATTTAGCCAAAAACATTCAGTACTTC
TRBV7-9,TRBJ1-2,many,.,CASSLGVALYGYTF,TGTGCCAGCAGCCTGGGTGTAGCTCTCTATGGCTACACCTTC
TRBV28,TRBJ1-2,many,.,CASSSNSLRGRGYGYTF,TGTGCCAGCAGCTCTAACTCCTTGCGGGGTCGCGGCTATGGCTACACCTTC
TRBV6-2/TRBV6-3,TRBJ1-2,.,.,CASSGWTDYGYTF,TGTGCCAGCAGCGGTTGGACGGACTATGGCTACACCTTC
TRBV28,TRBJ2-5,.,.,CASSFGLERASTQYF,TGTGCCAGCAGTTTCGGGCTGGAGAGAGCTTCGACCCAGTACTTC
TRBV4-1,TRBJ1-5,.,TRBD1,CASSPIPGGSGNQPQHF,TGCGCCAGCAGCCCGATACCAGGGGGCTCTGGCAATCAGCCCCAGCATTTT
TRBV7-3,TRBJ1-1,.,.,CASSPDWGRLTDTEAFF,TGTGCCAGCAGCCCTGACTGGGGGCGGTTAACTGACACTGAAGCTTTCTTT
TRBV6-1,TRBJ1-5,many,.,CASSPNDQPQHF,TGTGCCAGCAGTCCCAATGATCAGCCCCAGCATTTT
TRBV5-1,TRBJ1-1,.,TRBD1,CASSPKDRGKTEAFF,TGCGCCAGCAGCCCTAAGGACAGGGGAAAAACTGAAGCTTTCTTT
TRBV11-1,TRBJ2-5,.,TRBD2,CASSGRTTETIDGLEQETQYF,TGTGCCAGCAGCGGACGGACGACAGAAACGATAGATGGACTAGAACAAGAGACCCAGTACTTC
TRBV12-3/TRBV12-4,TRBJ1-2,many,.,CASSGSNYGYTF,TGTGCCAGCAGTGGGAGTAACTATGGCTACACCTTC
TRBV12-3/TRBV12-4,TRBJ2-7,.,.,CASSLRLYEQYF,TGTGCCAGCAGTTTACGCCTCTACGAGCAGTACTTC
TRBV24-1,TRBJ1-1,many,TRBD1,CATSDPGGAGEAFF,TGTGCCACCAGTGATCCAGGGGGCGCAGGTGAAGCTTTCTTT
TRBV6-2/TRBV6-3,TRBJ2-7,many,TRBD1,CASSNRQGKGYEQYF,TGTGCCAGCAGCAACCGACAGGGTAAGGGCTACGAGCAGTACTTC
TRBV12-3/TRBV12-4,TRBJ2-7,many,.,CASRIGRDEQYF,TGTGCCAGCAGGATTGGGCGTGACGAGCAGTACTTC
TRBV12-3/TRBV12-4,TRBJ1-5,.,TRBD1,CASSTDRGSNQPQHF,TGTGCCAGCAGTACGGACAGGGGTAGCAATCAGCCCCAGCATTTT
TRBV7-2,TRBJ1-1,many,TRBD1,CASSPSRTGMNTEAFF,TGTGCCAGCAGCCCAAGCCGGACAGGGATGAACACTGAAGCTTTCTTT
TRBV6-1,TRBJ2-7,many,TRBD1,CASSKDRGRTYF,TGTGCCAGCAGTAAAGACAGGGGGCGCACGTACTTC
TRBV20-1,TRBJ2-5,.,.,CSALATGETQYF,TGCAGTGCTCTAGCGACGGGAGAGACCCAGTACTTC
TRBV6-5,TRBJ1-5,many,.,CASSYPATREEGQSNQPQHF,TGTGCCAGCAGTTACCCCGCCACCCGAGAGGAAGGACAAAGCAATCAGCCCCAGCATTTT
TRBV6-1,TRBJ1-3,many,.,CASSDPAGLGNTIYF,TGTGCCAGCAGTGATCCGGCAGGGCTTGGAAACACCATATATTTT
TRBV7-6,TRBJ2-7,many,.,CASSLGTVLSYEQYF,TGTGCCAGCAGCTTAGGGACAGTATTATCCTACGAGCAGTACTTC
TRBV15,TRBJ2-2,many,.,CATSSWEANTGELFF,TGTGCCACCAGCTCATGGGAGGCGAACACCGGGGAGCTGTTTTTT
TRBV28,TRBJ2-7,.,.,CASSMPFDGRGGYEQYF,TGTGCCAGCAGCATGCCCTTTGACGGGAGAGGCGGCTACGAGCAGTACTTC